This T cell receptor beta chain was found in a study of T cells in Graves' hyperthyroidism and ophthalmopathy. Calling Graves' hyperthyroidism stable meant ophthalmopathy did not progress within 18 months. This clonotype appeared many times. Its specificity is not known. Regions amplified from RNA transcripts were the TCR beta CDR3 regions. The study used the HTBI primer set for a first-round RT-PCR of the TCR CDR3. A single record per CDR3 protein comes from TCRdb applying MiXCR to the multiplex PCR reads. The repertoire holds 45,000 or so distinct CDR3 sequences, with 45% to 50% as singletons. Study-wide findings and caveats: The model foresaw ophthalmopathy a median 6.5 months prior to onset. A model of 13 V-J features distinguished ophthalmopathy from stable hyperthyroidism.

Deletions cut 3 bases from V and 0 bases from J, with 23 bases between. This CDR3 comprises 18 residues. The germline V gene has CDR1 DFQATT and CDR2 SNEGSKA (reference sequence). The sequenced material came from peripheral blood or thyroid tissue (not recorded which). The TCR originated in a woman aged 45-65 years with Graves' hyperthyroidism. J is TRBJ1-1 and V is TRBV20-1; D possibly corresponds to TRBD1 (6 bases). The CDR3 nucleotides read TGCAGTGCTAGGAGTAGGGGGATCAGTTTACGTATGAACACTGAAGCTTTCTTT. It is translated as CSARSRGISLRMNTEAFF.